These T cell receptor beta chains were read from a single sample in a study of cytomegalovirus exposure and HLA in healthy donors. Sequenced by immunoSEQ multiplex PCR; TCRdb stores in-frame clones only, minus some. The sample records about 200,000 clones, 70% to 80% being singletons. The sample consisted of PBMCs. The receptor source for this set is a man in his forties in good health and CMV-seronegative. CDR3s include the opening cysteine and the closing phenylalanine or tryptophan. The D gene is left open where the match is weak.

TRBJ2-7 | TRBV7-6 | . | CASSLGALYEQYF
TRBJ2-2 | TRBV10-3 | . | CASARDLVRATAGELFF
TRBJ2-7 | TRBV7-6 | TRBD1 | CASSPGSGQDYEQYF
TRBJ2-1 | TRBV5-1 | TRBD2 | CASAEQGGTRNEQFF
TRBJ2-7 | TRBV10-3 | TRBD2 | CAISAGTTRNEQYF
TRBJ2-1 | TRBV10-3 | . | CAIIGGLDRWNNEQFF
TRBJ2-1 | TRBV5-6 | . | CASSSSTGSSYNEQFF
TRBJ1-1 | TRBV2 | . | CASRDPQGNTEAFF
TRBJ1-3 | TRBV15 | . | CATSRAVSGNTIYF
TRBJ2-1 | TRBV2 | . | CASSEGRGSGEQFF
TRBJ1-4 | TRBV9 | . | CASSDPGGGSKEKLFF
. | TRBV7-8 | . | CASSLTSATYEQYF
TRBJ1-2 | TRBV7-9 | TRBD1 | CASSLGQGITYGYTF
TRBJ2-1 | TRBV9 | . | CASSGYSGTTYEQFF
. | TRBV6-5 | TRBD2 | CASRMTSGKGEQYF
TRBJ2-5 | TRBV5-1 | . | CASSFSQQQETQYF
. | TRBV27 | TRBD2 | CASRAAGGPFEQYF
TRBJ1-5 | TRBV6-5 | TRBD1 | CASRPTRQGGQPQHF
TRBJ1-4 | TRBV19 | . | CASSILPRERGGEKLFF
TRBJ2-7 | TRBV6-5 | . | CASVGSVSYEQYF
TRBJ1-2 | TRBV5-1 | . | CASSSPGQAYGYTF
TRBJ2-3 | TRBV5-1 | TRBD2 | CASSYNSGGATDTQYF
TRBJ2-2 | TRBV7-9 | TRBD1 | CASRKRSGGGTGELFF
TRBJ2-7 | TRBV7-9 | . | CASSLHGNSYEQYF
TRBJ1-5 | TRBV6-6 | . | CASSYHGANQPQHF
TRBJ1-1 | TRBV11-2 | TRBD1 | CASRTGWTEAFF
TRBJ2-1 | TRBV29-1 | . | CSVETGSAYNEQFF
TRBJ2-1 | TRBV5-1 | TRBD2 | CASSPGGGEGNEQFF
TRBJ2-7 | TRBV23-1 | . | CASSQSIQGNQQPYYEQYF
TRBJ2-7 | TRBV5-4 | TRBD1 | CASSLRQGTDEQYF
TRBJ2-1 | TRBV6-6 | . | CASTGGSNNEQFF
TRBJ1-6 | TRBV6-5 | . | CASSYAVDYNSPLHF
TRBJ1-1 | TRBV5-1 | . | CASRDFPGTEAFF
TRBJ1-3 | TRBV6-6 | TRBD1 | CASTGTAGNTIYF
TRBJ1-4 | TRBV5-1 | . | CASARQPVEPSEKLFF
TRBJ2-4 | TRBV5-4 | TRBD1 | CASSLSGTGGYYF
TRBJ2-7 | TRBV7-8 | . | CASSTGIEQYF
TRBJ1-5 | TRBV5-1 | . | CASSPGGGQPQHF
TRBJ1-1 | TRBV4-2 | TRBD1 | CASSQELPGQLNTEAFF
TRBJ1-2 | TRBV5-6 | . | CASSDDRKSFYGYTF
TRBJ1-5 | TRBV7-3 | . | CASSRDSNQPQHF
TRBJ2-4 | TRBV7-2 | . | CASSPDRGGKNIQYF
TRBJ1-1 | TRBV28 | . | CASSKTANTEAFF
TRBJ2-3 | TRBV5-6 | TRBD2 | CASSPTSGRATDTQYF
. | TRBV28 | TRBD2 | CASSHQREVAYEQYF